The following is a T cell receptor beta chain sequence with its context. The sample is drawn from a study of blood T cell repertoires in COVID-19. Background on the study: Sites across the United States, Italy and Spain contributed samples from acute and convalescent COVID-19. Sources were T cells, B-cell-depleted T cells, or PBMCs; the material itself was cDNA or gDNA.

CDR3 length: 14 residues. J gave up 4 bases and V 5 bases, and 4 bases lay outside the gene matches. Germline V gives CDR1 LNHDA, CDR2 SQIVND (reference sequence). In the original analysis: The assay estimated nucleated cells by amplifying reference gene primers. Here immunoSEQ multiplex PCR was the method, and the copy in TCRdb shows in-frame clones only, minus some. The V and J calls and clone size come from that table; D and trimming were worked out from the DNA. The data hold fewer than 75,000 clones, with 75% to 85% observed a single time. The sequenced material came from peripheral blood. The chain has TRBV19 and TRBJ2-7; 11 bases map to TRBD1. The clonotype was recovered from a woman aged 55-75 years with acute or convalescent COVID-19. The CDR3, as DNA: TGTGCCAGTAGTGGAGGGACAGGGGGGTACGAGCAGTACTTC. Translated, it gives CASSGGTGGYEQYF.